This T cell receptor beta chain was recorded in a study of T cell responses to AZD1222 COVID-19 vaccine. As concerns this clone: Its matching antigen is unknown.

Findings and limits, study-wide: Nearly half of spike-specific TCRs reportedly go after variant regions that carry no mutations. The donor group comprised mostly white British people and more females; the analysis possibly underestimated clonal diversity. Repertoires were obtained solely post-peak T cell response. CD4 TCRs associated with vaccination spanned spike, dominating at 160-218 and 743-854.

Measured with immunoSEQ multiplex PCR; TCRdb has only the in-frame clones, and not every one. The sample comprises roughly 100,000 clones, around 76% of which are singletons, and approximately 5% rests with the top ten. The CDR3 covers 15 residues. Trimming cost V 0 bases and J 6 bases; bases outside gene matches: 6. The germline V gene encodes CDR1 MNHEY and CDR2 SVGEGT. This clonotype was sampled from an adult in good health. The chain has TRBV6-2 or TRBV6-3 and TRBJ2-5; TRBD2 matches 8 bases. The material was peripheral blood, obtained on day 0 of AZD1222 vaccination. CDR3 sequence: CASSYSRTSMKTQYF. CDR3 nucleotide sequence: TGTGCCAGCAGTTACTCACGGACTAGCATGAAGACCCAGTACTTC.